The present T cell receptor (beta chain) was sequenced within a study of control samples from healthy donors and cancer patients. TCRdb keeps only in-frame clones here, not all; method: immunoSEQ multiplex PCR. The table shows 100,000 to 150,000 clones, with approximately 92% occurring only once. The germline gives CDR1 MNHEY, CDR2 SVGAGI. The germline V and J ends were trimmed by 2 bases and 7 bases, with 9 bases remaining between them. The CDR3 loop spans 13 amino acids. The sequenced sample was PBMCs. The receptor's source is a man older than 75 with head and neck cancer. The chain has TRBV6-5 and TRBJ1-5; a weak D match, TRBD1 (6 bases). CDR3 amino acids: CASSYARGQPQHF. DNA of the CDR3: TGTGCCAGCAGTTACGCCAGGGGACAGCCCCAGCATTTT.